These 5 T cell receptor beta chains originate from one sample sequenced in a study of identical twins' blood T cells. MiXCR was run by TCRdb on the 5' RACE reads, yielding one entry per CDR3 protein. Of 350,000 to 400,000 distinct CDR3 sequences listed, approximately 30% were seen once; the top ten hold around 5.6%. Source material: PBMCs. These receptors were collected from a woman aged 18-49 years in good health.

This chain links TRBV10-2 with TRBJ2-7; D possibly corresponds to TRBD2 (5 bases). This CDR3 has 15 amino acids. In germline, CDR1 is WSHSY, CDR2 SAAADI. The V end lost 2 bases, the J end lost 3 bases, and 14 bases lay between the germline ends. The CDR3 DNA reads as TGCGCCAGCAGTGAGGGGTTAGCGCTTTACTACGAGCAGTACTTC. Amino acid sequence: CASSEGLALYYEQYF.

This clonotype appeared once. The chain links TRBV7-9 to TRBJ2-1, with TRBD1 matching over 12 bases. V was pared by 8 bases and J by 5 bases, with 7 bases of the junction left unmatched. Germline lookup yields CDR1 SEHNR and CDR2 FQNEAQ (reference sequence). The CDR3 is 15 amino acids. DNA of the CDR3: TGTGCCAGCTCTACTAGGGACAGGGGGCACAATGAGCAGTTCTTC. This sequence encodes CASSTRDRGHNEQFF.

This rearrangement joins TRBV5-1 to TRBJ1-2; TRBD1 agrees at 10 bases. In germline, CDR1 is SGHRS, CDR2 YFSETQ. With 3 bases clipped from V and 6 bases from J, the junction kept 11 bases outside the gene matches. This CDR3 region has 16 residues. This CDR3 reads CASSYGQGGSKNGYTF. The CDR3 DNA follows: TGCGCCAGCAGCTATGGACAGGGGGGTAGTAAGAATGGCTACACCTTC.

This clonotype was observed a handful of times. The chain combines TRBV6-5 with TRBJ1-2, with 11 bases lining up with TRBD1. The CDR3 has 17 residues. In germline, CDR1 is MNHEY, CDR2 SVGAGI. J was trimmed by 8 bases and V by 0 bases; bases with no gene match: 11. The CDR3 protein is CASSYSFPGQGAGGYTF. The CDR3 DNA reads as TGTGCCAGCAGTTACTCCTTTCCCGGACAGGGGGCGGGGGGCTACACCTTC.

The chain combines TRBV5-6 with TRBJ1-1; 9 bases fit TRBD1. The CDR3 loop spans 12 amino acids. In germline, CDR1 is SGHDT, CDR2 YYEEEE. The V segment lost 2 bases and the J segment 11 bases; nucleotides outside the gene matches: 4. The CDR3 nucleotides read TGTGCCAGCAGCTTCGGACAGGGGTGGGCTTTCTTT. Protein sequence: CASSFGQGWAFF.